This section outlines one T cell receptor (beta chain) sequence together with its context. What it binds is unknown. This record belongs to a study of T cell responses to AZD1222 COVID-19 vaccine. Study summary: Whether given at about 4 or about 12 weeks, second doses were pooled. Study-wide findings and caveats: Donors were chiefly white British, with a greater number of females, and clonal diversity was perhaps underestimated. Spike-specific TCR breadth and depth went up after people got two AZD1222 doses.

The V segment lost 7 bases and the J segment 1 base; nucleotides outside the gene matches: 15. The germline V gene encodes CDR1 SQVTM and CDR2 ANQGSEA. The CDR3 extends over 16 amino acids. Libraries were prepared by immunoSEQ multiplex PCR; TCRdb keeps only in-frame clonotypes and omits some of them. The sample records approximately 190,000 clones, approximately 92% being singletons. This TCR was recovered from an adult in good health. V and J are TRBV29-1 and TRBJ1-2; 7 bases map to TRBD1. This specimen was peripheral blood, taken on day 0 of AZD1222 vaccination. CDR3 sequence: CSAYGTVGAHNYGYTF. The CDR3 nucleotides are TGCAGCGCCTACGGGACAGTCGGGGCCCATAACTATGGCTACACCTTC.